One sample yielded the 29 T cell receptor beta chains listed below, sequenced in a study of cytomegalovirus exposure and HLA in healthy donors. 13 Jbeta primers and 60 Vbeta primers were used for the PCR. TCRdb's table, derived via immunoSEQ multiplex PCR, lists solely in-frame clones and lacks some. This sample contains around 200,000 clones. The source material was PBMCs. These receptors originate from a woman aged 25-40 years in good health and CMV-seropositive.

The chain joins TRBV19 to TRBJ1-2; 9 bases are shared with TRBD1. CDR1 and CDR2 from the germline V gene are LNHDA and SQIVND (reference sequence). V was pared by 8 bases and J by 2 bases, with 12 bases of the junction left unmatched. CDR3 length equals 16 residues. The CDR3 DNA reads as TGTGCCAGTCGACCTTTCACCGGGACAGGGAACTATGGCTACACCTTC. Its protein product is CASRPFTGTGNYGYTF.

V gene TRBV5-1 combines with J gene TRBJ1-1; D is unclear. The CDR3 extends over 13 amino acids. Per germline, CDR1 SGHRS and CDR2 YFSETQ. The germline V and J ends were trimmed by 7 bases and 1 base, with 11 bases remaining between them. The CDR3 DNA reads as TGCGCCAGCTCACAAGCGGAGAACACTGAAGCTTTCTTT. Protein: CASSQAENTEAFF.

The gene calls are TRBV2 and TRBJ2-3; the D gene is possibly TRBD1 (6 bases). CDR1 SNHLY and CDR2 FYNNEI come from the germline V gene. The germline V and J ends were trimmed by 8 bases and 2 bases, with 17 bases remaining between them. The CDR3 covers 15 residues. The CDR3 sequence is CASRGSGAPTDTQYF. CDR3 in DNA: TGTGCCAGCCGCGGGTCAGGGGCCCCCACAGATACGCAGTATTTT.

The V gene is TRBV11-2, the J gene TRBJ2-1, with a tentative D call TRBD1 (6 bases). V was shortened by 5 bases and J by 4 bases, with 15 bases between the two germline ends. The CDR3 has 15 residues. Per germline, CDR1 SGHAT and CDR2 FQNNGV. In DNA, the CDR3 is TGTGCCAGCAGCGCAGGGGCTCCTTTTTACAATGAGCAGTTCTTC. It codes for CASSAGAPFYNEQFF.

The genes are TRBV10-2 and TRBJ1-1; tentative D call: TRBD1 (5 bases). This CDR3 has 17 amino acids. The germline V gene has CDR1 WSHSY and CDR2 SAAADI. Between the trimmed V and J ends, which lost 3 bases and 6 bases, there was a span of 23 bases. The CDR3 sequence is CASSDLAGGAQGAEAFF. The CDR3 nucleotides read TGCGCCAGCAGTGACCTCGCGGGGGGAGCCCAGGGCGCTGAAGCTTTCTTT.

The genes are TRBV28 and TRBJ2-3, with TRBD2 matching 7 bases. The CDR3 extends over 15 amino acids. Germline V CDR1 and CDR2: MDHEN, SYDVKM. Germline trimming cut 10 bases from V and 3 bases from J; bases unmatched to any gene: 13. The CDR3 loop is CATGLSGSPTDTQYF. DNA for the CDR3: TGTGCCACCGGACTTAGCGGGTCCCCGACAGATACGCAGTATTTT.

V gene TRBV7-9 combines with J gene TRBJ2-7, with TRBD1 matching over 7 bases. CDR1 is SEHNR, CDR2 FQNEAQ, per germline (reference sequence). V was pared by 6 bases and J by 5 bases, with 10 bases of the junction left unmatched. The CDR3 extends over 14 amino acids. The CDR3 nucleotides read TGTGCCAGCAGTAATAAGCTAGGACAGGACGAGCAGTACTTC. Amino acid sequence: CASSNKLGQDEQYF. Supplemented by reference TRBV7-9 and TRBJ2-7, the full variable domain reads DTGVSQNPRHKITKRGQNVTFRCDPISEHNRLYWYRQTLGQGPEFLTYFQNEAQLEKSRLLSDRFSAERPKGSFSTLEIQRTEQGDSAMYLCASSNKLGQDEQYFGPGTRLTVT.

V and J are TRBV27 and TRBJ2-3, with 9 bases fitting TRBD1. V was clipped by 1 base and J by 3 bases; unmatched bases: 8. Germline CDR1 and CDR2: MNHEY and SMNVEV (reference sequence). CDR3 length: 17 residues. The CDR3: CASSLWSRGTGTDTQYF. In DNA, the CDR3 is TGTGCCAGCAGTTTATGGTCCCGCGGGACAGGGACAGATACGCAGTATTTT.

The gene calls are TRBV6-6 and TRBJ1-5; weak D call: TRBD1 (5 bases). V gave up 6 bases and J gave up 7 bases, with 13 bases separating them. The CDR3 is 13 residues long. Looked up from germline, CDR1 is MNHNY and CDR2 is SVGAGI (reference sequence). The CDR3 reads CASRGGRPQPQHF. The CDR3 DNA is TGTGCCAGCAGGGGGGGGAGGCCCCAGCCCCAGCATTTT.

The genes are TRBV5-6 and TRBJ1-1; D call uncertain. The CDR3 is 15 amino acids. Looked up from germline, CDR1 is SGHDT and CDR2 is YYEEEE. Trimming stripped 4 bases from V and 5 bases from J, with 18 bases between. Here the CDR3 DNA reads TGTGCCAGCAGCCAGAAGCGGTCTGGGGAAACTGAAGCTTTCTTT. Protein sequence: CASSQKRSGETEAFF.

V usage is TRBV7-9 and J usage is TRBJ2-7; 8 bases match TRBD1. This CDR3 has 12 amino acids. The V segment lost 6 bases and the J segment 6 bases; nucleotides outside the gene matches: 4. Germline V gives CDR1 SEHNR, CDR2 FQNEAQ (reference sequence). As DNA, the CDR3 is TGTGCCAGCAGGTATACAGGGGGCGAGCAGTACTTC. It encodes CASRYTGGEQYF.

This sequence joins TRBV6-6 and TRBJ2-4, with D possibly matching TRBD2 (6 bases). The CDR3 is made up of 16 amino acids. Looked up from germline, CDR1 is MNHNY and CDR2 is SVGAGI (reference sequence). Trimming left V 5 bases short and J 9 bases short, with 23 bases between. The CDR3 DNA is TGTGCCAGCAGTCAATCGCAGTCAAAACTAGCAGGCATTCAGTACTTC. Translation: CASSQSQSKLAGIQYF.

This chain connects TRBV6-1 to TRBJ1-1; 8 nucleotides agree with TRBD1. The CDR3 consists of 15 residues. Trimming removed 7 bases from V and 4 bases from J; junction bases left unmatched: 11. CDR1 and CDR2 from the germline V gene are MNHNS and SASEGT. The DNA for the CDR3 is TGTGCCAGCACCGAAGGTCCAGGGGGCTCCACTGAAGCTTTCTTT. Its protein is CASTEGPGGSTEAFF.

The chain couples TRBV5-1 to TRBJ2-2; a possible D gene is TRBD2 (5 bases). The germline gives CDR1 SGHRS, CDR2 YFSETQ. The CDR3 is made up of 14 amino acids. Between the trimmed V and J ends, which lost 2 bases and 7 bases, there was a span of 12 bases. In nucleotides, the CDR3 is TGCGCCAGCAGCTTCCGGGGTTCCGGCGGGGAGCTGTTTTTT. Its translation: CASSFRGSGGELFF.

The J gene is TRBJ2-1, the V gene TRBV19; D remains ambiguous. CDR3 length equals 14 residues. Deletions cut 5 bases from V and 9 bases from J, with 17 bases between. Germline loops: CDR1 LNHDA, CDR2 SQIVND (reference sequence). The CDR3 DNA is TGTGCCAGTAGTCCGGGTTTTCGGAATGGTGAGCAGTTCTTC. It encodes CASSPGFRNGEQFF. The complete variable domain, with remaining parts taken from reference TRBV19 and TRBJ2-1, reads DGGITQSPKYLFRKEGQNVTLSCEQNLNHDAMYWYRQDPGQGLRLIYYSQIVNDFQKGDIAEGYSVSREKKESFPLTVTSAQKNPTAFYLCASSPGFRNGEQFFGPGTRLTVL.

J is TRBJ1-2 and V is TRBV29-1; possibly TRBD1 for D (6 bases). V lost 2 bases and J lost 8, with 12 bases in between. Germline values: CDR1 SQVTM, CDR2 ANQGSEA. The length of the CDR3 is 12 residues. CDR3 DNA: TGCAGCGTTGAATGGCAGGGGTACGGCTACACCTTC. Its translation: CSVEWQGYGYTF.

This rearrangement joins TRBV19 to TRBJ2-2, with 9 bases that match TRBD1. CDR1 LNHDA and CDR2 SQIVND come from the germline V gene (reference sequence). The CDR3 runs 15 residues. Trimming removed 9 bases from V and 2 bases from J; junction bases left unmatched: 7. As DNA, the CDR3 is TGTGCCAGCCGTTGGACAGGGGTTAACACCGGGGAGCTGTTTTTT. It specifies CASRWTGVNTGELFF.

The chain recombines TRBV5-1 with TRBJ2-3; possible D gene TRBD1, 7 bases. With 1 base removed from V and 4 bases from J, the gap between germline ends came to 13 bases. Germline V gene lookup returns CDR1 SGHRS and CDR2 YFSETQ. This CDR3 has 15 residues. The CDR3 is CASSLWQGGADTQYF. CDR3 in DNA: TGCGCCAGCAGCTTGTGGCAGGGGGGAGCAGATACGCAGTATTTT.

This chain uses TRBV30 with TRBJ1-5; 8 bases line up with TRBD1. Germline CDR1 GTSNPN, CDR2 SVGIG (reference sequence). The CDR3 spans 13 residues. V lost 3 bases to trimming and J lost 7 bases; unmatched junction nucleotides: 5. CDR3 sequence: CAWSGQGEQPQHF. CDR3 nucleotides: TGTGCCTGGAGCGGACAGGGTGAGCAGCCCCAGCATTTT. Full variable domain (remainder filled in from reference TRBV30 and TRBJ1-5): SQTIHQWPATLVQPVGSPLSLECTVEGTSNPNLYWYRQAAGRGLQLLFYSVGIGQISSEVPQNLSASRPQDRQFILSSKKLLLSDSGFYLCAWSGQGEQPQHFGDGTRLSIL.

The J gene is TRBJ1-6, the V gene TRBV6-1; D unresolved. The germline CDR1 and CDR2 sequences are MNHNS and SASEGT. The CDR3 runs to 14 residues. Trimming removed 2 bases at V and 4 bases at J, with 6 bases between. The CDR3 DNA reads as TGTGCCAGCAGTGAATTCAGGTATAATTCACCCCTCCACTTT. Its protein product is CASSEFRYNSPLHF.

V usage is TRBV5-4 and J usage is TRBJ1-4, with 10 nucleotides matching TRBD1. The V and J ends lost 5 bases and 7 bases, in that order; junction bases with no gene match: 5. Germline V gene data show CDR1 as SGHNT and CDR2 as YYREEE (reference sequence). The CDR3 has 14 amino acids. The chain's CDR3 is CASSRQGASEKLFF. In DNA, the CDR3 is TGTGCCAGCAGTCGACAGGGGGCGAGTGAAAAACTGTTTTTT.

This chain joins TRBV9 and TRBJ1-4, with 7 bases that match TRBD1. The CDR3 has 18 amino acids. The J segment lost 0 bases and the V segment lost 3 bases, leaving 11 bases of the junction unmatched. Germline-derived CDR1 and CDR2 are SGDLS and YYNGEE. CDR3 in DNA: TGTGCCAGCAGCGGTGTTCCCGGGACAGCCGCAACTAATGAAAAACTGTTTTTT. Residues: CASSGVPGTAATNEKLFF.

The chain uses TRBV29-1 and TRBJ2-1, with TRBD2 matching over 10 bases. V lost 6 bases to trimming and J lost 7 bases; unmatched junction nucleotides: 15. The CDR3 runs 16 residues. CDR1 SQVTM and CDR2 ANQGSEA come from the germline V gene. CDR3 bases: TGCAGCGTCCCTTTTGAAGCGGGAGGGCCCGGGAATGAGCAGTTCTTC. This gives the protein CSVPFEAGGPGNEQFF.

V is TRBV5-5 and J is TRBJ2-7; possible D gene TRBD2, 6 bases. The germline V gene has CDR1 SGHKS and CDR2 YYEKEE (reference sequence). CDR3 length equals 12 residues. Trimming removed 4 bases from V and 4 bases from J, with 9 bases in between. The CDR3 region has the DNA TGTGCCAGCAGCCTCCGGGGGTACGAGCAGTACTTC. Its protein product is CASSLRGYEQYF.

The chain recombines TRBV10-3 with TRBJ2-1; 9 nucleotides align to TRBD2. The germline CDR1 and CDR2 sequences are ENHRY and SYGVKD. The CDR3 totals 16 residues. J gave up 9 bases and V 7 bases, and 16 bases lay outside the gene matches. CDR3 in DNA: TGTGCCATCATTCCTTCCGCGGGAGGGACTACGGGTGAGCAGTTCTTC. It specifies CAIIPSAGGTTGEQFF.

The V call is TRBV19, the J call TRBJ2-7, with D perhaps TRBD2 (5 bases). CDR3 length: 15 residues. V shed 0 bases and J shed 7 bases, with 16 bases lying between them. Germline CDR1 reads LNHDA; CDR2 reads SQIVND (reference sequence). The CDR3, as DNA: TGTGCCAGTAGTATAGACCCAGCGGTCACACGAGAGCAGTACTTC. Translation gives CASSIDPAVTREQYF.

V is TRBV27 and J is TRBJ2-7; possible D gene TRBD1, 5 bases. Looked up from germline, CDR1 is MNHEY and CDR2 is SMNVEV (reference sequence). The V end was cut by 3 bases, the J end by 1 base, with 7 bases between. The CDR3 has 13 amino acids. Here the CDR3 reads CASSLGQSYEQYF. The CDR3 nucleotides read TGTGCCAGCAGTTTGGGGCAGTCCTACGAGCAGTACTTC.

The chain employs TRBV7-9 and TRBJ2-5, with a weak D call TRBD2 (5 bases). The ends were cut back, 1 base at V and 5 bases at J, with 11 bases in the middle. CDR1 SEHNR and CDR2 FQNEAQ come from the germline V gene (reference sequence). The CDR3 is 14 residues long. The CDR3 is CASSLVNSAETQYF. CDR3 sequence (DNA): TGTGCCAGCAGCTTAGTGAATAGCGCGGAGACCCAGTACTTC.

The V and J genes are TRBV6-1 and TRBJ2-5, with 12 nucleotides matching TRBD2. Trimming cost V 4 bases and J 3 bases; bases outside gene matches: 6. Germline values: CDR1 MNHNS, CDR2 SASEGT. The CDR3 extends over 16 amino acids. The CDR3 is CASSGQTSGGEETQYF. The CDR3 coding sequence is TGTGCCAGCAGTGGCCAGACTAGCGGGGGAGAAGAGACCCAGTACTTC.